This TCR beta chain was profiled in a study of cytomegalovirus exposure and HLA in healthy donors. Study-level points and caveats: Most of the CMV-associated TCR beta chains (in a later analysis) appeared to be HLA-restricted.

The PCR employed 60 Vbeta primers together with 13 Jbeta primers. This table comes from immunoSEQ multiplex PCR, and its TCRdb copy is limited to in-frame clones, with some not included. The sample includes around 130,000 clones, approximately 82% of them seen just once. Concerning this clone: Its antigen is unidentified.

Germline-derived CDR1 and CDR2 are MGHRA and YSYEKL. This CDR3 region has 14 residues. V gave up 4 bases and J gave up 4 bases, with 11 bases separating them. The specimen was PBMCs. This receptor was identified in a man in his fifties or sixties in good health and CMV-seronegative. The chain joins TRBV4-1 to TRBJ1-5; a weak D match, TRBD1 (6 bases). This CDR3 reads CASSRGQQNQPQHF. The CDR3 region has the DNA TGCGCCAGCAGCCGCGGACAGCAAAATCAGCCCCAGCATTTT.